These 9 T cell receptor beta chains were sequenced from one sample in a study of blood T cells in healthy people across ages. Alongside a J-beta primer mix, a sample-barcoded 5' primer served in a second PCR lasting about 7 to 12 cycles. A single record per CDR3 protein comes from TCRdb applying MiXCR to the 5' RACE reads. The table shows hundreds of thousands of distinct CDR3 sequences, with around 21% occurring only once. Sequencing used blood. Receptor source: a man between 65 and 85 years old in good health.

This clonotype occurred a few times. This chain joins TRBV5-1 and TRBJ2-7; D is undetermined. Between the trimmed V and J ends, which lost 5 bases and 3 bases, there was a span of 18 bases. This CDR3 is built from 15 residues. Germline V gene lookup returns CDR1 SGHRS and CDR2 YFSETQ. The CDR3 reads CASRRLMEPNYEQYF. For the CDR3, the DNA is TGCGCCAGCAGGAGGTTGATGGAACCCAACTACGAGCAGTACTTC. The full variable domain, rest sourced from reference TRBV5-1 and TRBJ2-7, is KAGVTQTPRYLIKTRGQQVTLSCSPISGHRSVSWYQQTPGQGLQFLFEYFSETQRNKGNFPGRFSGRQFSNSRSEMNVSTLELGDSALYLCASRRLMEPNYEQYFGPGTRLTVT.

The chain links TRBV18 to TRBJ1-1, with D uncertain. Germline-derived CDR1 and CDR2 are KGHSH and LQKENI. CDR3 length: 16 amino acids. V was clipped by 0 bases and J by 0 bases, with 11 bases between them. CDR3 DNA: TGTGCCAGCTCACCACCGGGAGGGCAGATGAACACTGAAGCTTTCTTT. Translation: CASSPPGGQMNTEAFF.

The chain recombines TRBV20-1 with TRBJ2-1; tentatively, D is TRBD1 or TRBD2 (5 bases each). Germline V gene sequence: CDR1 DFQATT, CDR2 SNEGSKA (reference sequence). Trimming shortened V by 3 bases and J by 1 base, and 13 bases separated the two germline ends. This CDR3 region has 15 residues. CDR3 coding DNA: TGCAGTGCTAGCCCTCTAGCAGGGTCCTACAATGAGCAGTTCTTC. Its protein product is CSASPLAGSYNEQFF.

The rearrangement uses TRBV5-6 and TRBJ2-1; 7 bases line up with TRBD2. The germline gives CDR1 SGHDT, CDR2 YYEEEE. The CDR3 is 15 residues long. V was clipped by 0 bases and J by 15 bases; unmatched bases: 15. DNA for the CDR3: TGTGCCAGCAGCTTGGGAAGCGGGATAAGCGGTGGGCGGTTCTTC. It yields the protein CASSLGSGISGGRFF.

This clonotype has a handful of counts. V usage is TRBV12-3 or TRBV12-4 and J usage is TRBJ2-3; TRBD1 aligns across 9 bases. This CDR3 comprises 18 residues. J lost 1 base, V lost 5 bases, and 13 bases had no gene match. The chain's CDR3 is CASSARPGTGFRTDTQYF. The DNA for the CDR3 is TGTGCCAGCAGTGCGCGTCCCGGGACAGGGTTTCGCACAGATACGCAGTATTTT.

In this sample, this clonotype turned up a few times. This may come from a read error, since a much larger clone is one base off. V and J are TRBV29-1 and TRBJ1-2, with TRBD1 matching 12 bases. Germline loops: CDR1 SQVTM, CDR2 ANQGSEA. The CDR3 has 15 residues. The J segment lost 6 bases and the V segment lost 1 base, leaving 6 bases of the junction unmatched. The CDR3: CSVEAPGTGGDGYTF. In DNA form, the CDR3 reads TGCAGCGTTGAAGCTCCCGGGACAGGGGGCGATGGCTACACCTTC.

The rearrangement joins TRBV14 to TRBJ1-6, with a tentative D call TRBD1 (5 bases). Per germline, CDR1 SGHDN and CDR2 FVKESK. This CDR3 is built from 15 residues. The V end was cut by 1 base, the J end by 10 bases, with 14 bases between. CDR3 in DNA: TGTGCCAGCAGCCAAGTGTGGGGCCCGGACTCACCCCTCCACTTT. This translates into CASSQVWGPDSPLHF.

V and J are TRBV7-6 and TRBJ2-3, with 9 bases lining up with TRBD2. J lost 2 bases, V lost 1 base, and 4 bases had no gene match. CDR3 length: 16 residues. Looked up from germline, CDR1 is SGHVS and CDR2 is FNYEAQ. CDR3 loop: CASSLEAGGPTDTQYF. DNA for the CDR3: TGTGCCAGCAGCTTAGAGGCGGGAGGGCCCACAGATACGCAGTATTTT.

This clonotype was seen only a few times. The genes are TRBV5-6 and TRBJ2-5; maybe TRBD1 (6 bases). From germline, CDR1 is SGHDT and CDR2 YYEEEE. With 2 bases removed from V and 5 bases from J, the gap between germline ends came to 16 bases. CDR3 length: 15 amino acids. The CDR3 DNA follows: TGTGCCAGCAGCTTACAGGGTTGGGCAGGGGAGACCCAGTACTTC. Amino acid sequence: CASSLQGWAGETQYF.